This paragraph reports one T cell receptor beta chain. The antigen is undetermined. The same CDR3 is also encoded by other DNA sequences in this sample. Vbeta (60) and Jbeta (13) primers were used in the PCR. The authors' processing: Around 10 million of the 75 million to 95 million unique TCR beta chains counted in a later analysis were shared. The repertoire was sequenced with immunoSEQ multiplex PCR; TCRdb's copy has only in-frame clones and lacks some. That table is the source of V, J and clone size, and D and trimming were worked out from the DNA. The table shows roughly 190,000 clones, with approximately 80% occurring only once. These data originate in a study of cytomegalovirus exposure and HLA in healthy donors. The CDR3 sequence is 15 residues long. J lost 5 bases, V lost 4 bases, and 8 bases had no gene match. CDR1 and CDR2 from the germline V gene are SGDLS and YYNGEE. Study-level findings and limits: In the analysis, some V segments, TRBV6-2 and TRBV6-3 included, were excluded as indistinguishable. Compared with the roughly 670-donor mean, an Asian-associated ancestry cluster reportedly had fewer N-insertions, according to a later analysis.

What was sequenced was PBMCs. The origin of this receptor is a woman in her 30s in good health and CMV-seropositive. V gene TRBV9 combines with J gene TRBJ2-2; the match to TRBD1 covers 7 bases. The CDR3 spells CASSSIRGSTGELFF. The CDR3 DNA is TGTGCCAGCAGCTCAATCAGGGGGTCGACCGGGGAGCTGTTTTTT.